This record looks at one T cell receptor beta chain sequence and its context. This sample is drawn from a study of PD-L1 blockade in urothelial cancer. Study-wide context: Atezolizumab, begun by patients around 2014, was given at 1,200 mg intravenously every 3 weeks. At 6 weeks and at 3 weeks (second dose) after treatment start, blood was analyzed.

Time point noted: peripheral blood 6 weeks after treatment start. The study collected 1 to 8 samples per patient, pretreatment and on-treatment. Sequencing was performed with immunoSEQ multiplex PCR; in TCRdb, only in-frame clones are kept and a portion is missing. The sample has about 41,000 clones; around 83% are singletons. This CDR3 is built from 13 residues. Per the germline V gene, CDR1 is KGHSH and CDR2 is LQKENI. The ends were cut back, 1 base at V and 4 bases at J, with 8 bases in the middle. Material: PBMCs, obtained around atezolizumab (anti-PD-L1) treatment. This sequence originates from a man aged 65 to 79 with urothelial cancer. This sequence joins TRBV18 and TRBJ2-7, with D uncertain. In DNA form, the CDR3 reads TGTGCCAGCTCACCACTCAGTTTATACGAGCAGTACTTC. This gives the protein CASSPLSLYEQYF.